Below are 25 T cell receptor beta chains sequenced from a single sample in a study of OX40 agonist ivuxolimab in advanced cancers. Assay used: immunoSEQ multiplex PCR; TCRdb lists only in-frame clones, some missing. The data contain some 99,000 clones, roughly 85% of them seen just once; the ten biggest clones take up approximately 0.49%. This material consisted of CD4+ or CD8+ T cells sorted from blood, taken in a trial of the OX40 agonist ivuxolimab. The receptors were gathered from an adult with an advanced solid tumor such as melanoma, head and neck, liver or kidney cancer.

The genes are TRBV6-6 and TRBJ2-7; D gene uncertain. V was shortened by 2 bases and J by 2 bases, with 7 bases between the two germline ends. CDR1 is MNHNY, CDR2 SVGAGI, per germline (reference sequence). This CDR3 is 13 amino acids long. CDR3 sequence reads: CASSYQAPYEQYF. Here the CDR3 DNA reads TGTGCCAGCAGTTACCAGGCCCCCTACGAGCAGTACTTC.

The gene calls are TRBV29-1 and TRBJ2-3, with 9 bases matching TRBD2. CDR3 length: 16 amino acids. Trimming removed 3 bases from V and 0 bases from J; junction bases left unmatched: 7. Germline CDR1 reads SQVTM; CDR2 reads ANQGSEA. This CDR3 reads CSVDRSLAGSTDTQYF. The CDR3, as DNA: TGCAGCGTTGATCGCTCGCTAGCGGGGAGCACAGATACGCAGTATTTT.

This chain uses TRBV29-1 with TRBJ1-2; no reliable D call. The germline V gene encodes CDR1 SQVTM and CDR2 ANQGSEA. V lost 7 bases and J lost 5, with 14 bases in between. This CDR3 has 12 residues. CDR3 sequence reads: CSAPVGRYGYTF. The DNA for the CDR3 is TGCAGCGCTCCCGTCGGGCGGTATGGCTACACCTTC. The whole variable domain, remainder taken from reference TRBV29-1 and TRBJ1-2, is SAVISQKPSRDICQRGTSLTIQCQVDSQVTMMFWYRQQPGQSLTLIATANQGSEATYESGFVIDKFPISRPNLTFSTLTVSNMSPEDSSIYLCSAPVGRYGYTFGSGTRLTVV.

This clone was seen just once. V and J are TRBV6-5 and TRBJ2-7; no firm D call. This CDR3 contains 14 residues. Germline-derived CDR1 and CDR2 are MNHEY and SVGAGI. V was shortened by 6 bases and J by 2 bases, with 14 bases between the two germline ends. CDR3 DNA sequence: TGTGCCAGCAGGGTGGACCCGGTTGCCTACGAGCAGTACTTC. Its translation is CASRVDPVAYEQYF.

This clone has just one count. This chain uses TRBV6-6 with TRBJ1-3; 9 bases are a match to TRBD1. After removal of 1 base from V and 4 bases from J, the junction contained 5 bases not matched to a gene. The CDR3 loop spans 16 amino acids. Germline assignment: CDR1 MNHNY and CDR2 SVGAGI (reference sequence). The CDR3 sequence is CASSYWGQGTGNTIYF. The CDR3 DNA reads as TGTGCCAGCAGTTACTGGGGACAGGGAACCGGAAACACCATATATTTT.

The rearrangement joins TRBV4-1 to TRBJ1-1; D is uncertain. Germline CDR1 reads MGHRA; CDR2 reads YSYEKL. V lost 1 base and J lost 1, with 16 bases in between. This CDR3 contains 17 residues. CDR3 sequence: CASSQGILGRKNTEAFF. The CDR3 DNA is TGCGCCAGCAGCCAAGGAATTTTGGGGAGGAAGAACACTGAAGCTTTCTTT.

This clone was seen more than once but under ten times. This chain uses TRBV5-1 with TRBJ2-5, with TRBD1 matching over 11 bases. In germline, CDR1 is SGHRS, CDR2 YFSETQ. The CDR3 has 16 amino acids. With 4 bases clipped from V and 0 bases from J, the junction kept 5 bases outside the gene matches. The CDR3 DNA reads as TGCGCCAGCAGCCCGGGGACAGGGGGGTACCAAGAGACCCAGTACTTC. The encoded protein is CASSPGTGGYQETQYF.

The chain has TRBV11-1 and TRBJ1-2; D may be TRBD1 (5 bases). Between the trimmed V and J ends, which lost 2 bases and 13 bases, there was a span of 17 bases. Per the germline V gene, CDR1 is SGHAT and CDR2 is FQDESV (reference sequence). The CDR3 length is 13 residues. CDR3 sequence: CASSLIGTGVRTF. CDR3 bases: TGTGCCAGCAGCTTAATAGGCACGGGGGTCCGCACCTTC.

V is TRBV11-2 and J is TRBJ2-7, with D uncertain. From germline, CDR1 is SGHAT and CDR2 FQNNGV. The CDR3 has 14 residues. Trimming removed 0 bases at V and 4 bases at J, with 10 bases between. The CDR3 reads CASSLELPWYEQYF. The CDR3, as DNA: TGTGCCAGCAGCTTAGAACTACCCTGGTACGAGCAGTACTTC. The whole variable domain, remainder taken from reference TRBV11-2 and TRBJ2-7, is EAGVAQSPRYKIIEKRQSVAFWCNPISGHATLYWYQQILGQGPKLLIQFQNNGVVDDSQLPKDRFSAERLKGVDSTLKIQPAKLEDSAVYLCASSLELPWYEQYFGPGTRLTVT.

The rearrangement joins TRBV4-3 to TRBJ1-4; D gene unclear. The V end was cut by 4 bases, the J end by 3 bases, with 15 bases between. Germline assignment: CDR1 LGHNA and CDR2 YSLEER. CDR3 length equals 16 residues. The CDR3 loop is CASSLSVGVANEKLFF. The CDR3 DNA sequence: TGCGCCAGCAGCCTTTCAGTTGGGGTCGCTAATGAAAAACTGTTTTTT.

This chain uses TRBV18 with TRBJ2-7, with D perhaps matching TRBD1 or TRBD2 (5 bases each). The V end lost 3 bases, the J end lost 3 bases, and 9 bases lay between the germline ends. CDR1 and CDR2 from the germline V gene are KGHSH and LQKENI. The CDR3 is 13 residues long. The CDR3: CASSPFGGYEQYF. The CDR3 DNA reads TGTGCCAGCTCACCTTTTGGGGGCTACGAGCAGTACTTC.

The V call is TRBV9, the J call TRBJ2-5; D is unclear. This CDR3 is 13 amino acids long. Trimming left V 6 bases short and J 5 bases short, with 14 bases between. CDR1 is SGDLS and CDR2 is YYNGEE in the germline V gene. In DNA, the CDR3 is TGTGCCAGCAACGTGGACCCGGCGGAGACCCAGTACTTC. Translating it yields CASNVDPAETQYF.

This chain joins TRBV7-3 and TRBJ2-1; possibly TRBD1 or TRBD2 for D (5 bases each). V was shortened by 5 bases and J by 8 bases, with 16 bases between the two germline ends. The CDR3 consists of 14 residues. Germline V gives CDR1 SGHTA, CDR2 FQGTGA. The CDR3 protein is CASSELGEYDEQFF. The CDR3 region has the DNA TGTGCCAGCAGCGAACTAGGGGAGTATGATGAGCAGTTCTTC. The full variable domain, its missing parts supplied by reference TRBV7-3 and TRBJ2-1, is GAGVSQTPSNKVTEKGKYVELRCDPISGHTALYWYRQSLGQGPEFLIYFQGTGAADDSGLPNDRFFAVRPEGSVSTLKIQRTERGDSAVYLCASSELGEYDEQFFGPGTRLTVL.

The J gene is TRBJ2-3, the V gene TRBV5-6; 8 bases are a match to TRBD1. The CDR3 extends over 13 amino acids. The trim removed 1 base at V and 8 bases at J, leaving 3 bases unmatched. Germline V gene data show CDR1 as SGHDT and CDR2 as YYEEEE. The chain's CDR3 is CASSLSQGVTQYF. The DNA of the CDR3 is TGTGCCAGCAGCTTGTCACAGGGGGTTACGCAGTATTTT.

The chain couples TRBV28 to TRBJ1-2; unclear D gene. V dropped 6 bases and J dropped 4 bases, with 12 bases sitting between them. The CDR3 has 13 residues. The germline V gene has CDR1 MDHEN and CDR2 SYDVKM. The chain's CDR3 is CASREPFGYGYTF. DNA of the CDR3: TGTGCCAGCAGGGAGCCGTTCGGCTATGGCTACACCTTC.

The chain has TRBV7-8 and TRBJ2-1; possible D gene TRBD1, 7 bases. This CDR3 is built from 14 residues. Trimming cost V 3 bases and J 10 bases, with 16 bases left between them. Germline-derived CDR1 and CDR2 are SGHVS and FQNEAQ. CDR3 region: CASSFGTAGQEQFF. The CDR3 region has the DNA TGTGCCAGCAGCTTTGGGACAGCGGGCCAAGAGCAGTTCTTC.

The chain couples TRBV6-5 to TRBJ2-2; tentatively, D is TRBD2 (7 bases). V shed 6 bases and J shed 4 bases, with 15 bases lying between them. The CDR3 loop spans 15 amino acids. The germline V gene encodes CDR1 MNHEY and CDR2 SVGAGI. The DNA for the CDR3 is TGTGCCAGCAGCCCCCTGAGGGGGGGCACCGGGGAGCTGTTTTTT. Its translation: CASSPLRGGTGELFF.

The chain uses TRBV7-8 and TRBJ2-3, with no clear D. Looked up from germline, CDR1 is SGHVS and CDR2 is FQNEAQ. The CDR3 sequence is 11 residues long. The germline V and J ends were trimmed by 1 base and 5 bases, with 1 base remaining between them. CDR3: CASSLVDTQYF. The CDR3 nucleotides read TGTGCCAGCAGCTTAGTAGATACGCAGTATTTT.

This clone occurred once. The CDR3 here is CASSLPPRADRGNQPQHF. CDR3 DNA sequence: TGTGCCAGCAGCCTCCCACCAAGGGCTGACAGGGGAAACCAGCCCCAGCATTTT. The chain combines TRBV7-6 with TRBJ1-5, with 8 bases aligning to TRBD1. This CDR3 is built from 18 residues. Germline CDR1 and CDR2: SGHVS and FNYEAQ. Trimming at V came to 5 bases and at J to 7 bases, leaving 19 bases not matched to a gene.

The chain carries TRBV28 and TRBJ1-6, with 7 bases lining up with TRBD1. After removal of 6 bases from V and 4 bases from J, the junction contained 6 bases not matched to a gene. Germline V CDR1 and CDR2: MDHEN, SYDVKM. The CDR3 runs to 15 residues. The CDR3 sequence: CASSLPGGYNSPLHF. In nucleotides, the CDR3 is TGTGCCAGCAGCCTCCCAGGGGGGTATAATTCACCCCTCCACTTT.

This clone was seen only once. V is TRBV11-2 and J is TRBJ1-2, with D uncertain. V shed 3 bases and J shed 4 bases, with 9 bases lying between them. This CDR3 has 13 residues. From germline, CDR1 is SGHAT and CDR2 FQNNGV. CDR3: CASSLSVFYGYTF. The CDR3 DNA reads TGTGCCAGCAGCTTGTCAGTATTCTATGGCTACACCTTC.

V gene TRBV6-5 combines with J gene TRBJ1-1; D is undetermined. Germline assignment: CDR1 MNHEY and CDR2 SVGAGI. The CDR3 contains 15 residues. Trimming removed 2 bases from V and 3 bases from J, with 13 bases in between. CDR3 DNA: TGTGCCAGCAGTTACCAGGACCCGGCGGACACTGAAGCTTTCTTT. Residues: CASSYQDPADTEAFF.

The V and J genes are TRBV7-2 and TRBJ2-7; D might be TRBD2 (5 bases). The germline gives CDR1 SGHTA, CDR2 FQGNSA. The CDR3 is 14 residues long. V gave up 1 base and J gave up 6 bases, with 13 bases separating them. CDR3 in amino acids: CASSLDSGFGEQYF. The CDR3 coding sequence is TGTGCCAGCAGCTTAGATTCGGGGTTTGGCGAGCAGTACTTC.

This chain connects TRBV11-2 to TRBJ2-7, with 10 bases fitting TRBD1. The CDR3 extends over 19 amino acids. In germline, CDR1 is SGHAT, CDR2 FQNNGV. Losses at the gene ends were 5 bases for V and 2 bases for J; bases not matched to a gene: 18. CDR3 in DNA: TGTGCCAGCAGCATACCGGGACAGGGGACTGGTAGGTCGACCTACGAGCAGTACTTC. Translation gives CASSIPGQGTGRSTYEQYF. Filled out from reference TRBV11-2 and TRBJ2-7, the complete variable domain reads EAGVAQSPRYKIIEKRQSVAFWCNPISGHATLYWYQQILGQGPKLLIQFQNNGVVDDSQLPKDRFSAERLKGVDSTLKIQPAKLEDSAVYLCASSIPGQGTGRSTYEQYFGPGTRLTVT.

This chain joins TRBV7-9 and TRBJ1-2; D gene unclear. Deletions cut 5 bases from V and 5 bases from J, with 18 bases between. This CDR3 region has 15 residues. Germline V gives CDR1 SEHNR, CDR2 FQNEAQ (reference sequence). The CDR3 reads CASSPTSLQRYGYTF. The CDR3, as DNA: TGTGCCAGCAGCCCAACTTCCCTACAACGGTATGGCTACACCTTC.